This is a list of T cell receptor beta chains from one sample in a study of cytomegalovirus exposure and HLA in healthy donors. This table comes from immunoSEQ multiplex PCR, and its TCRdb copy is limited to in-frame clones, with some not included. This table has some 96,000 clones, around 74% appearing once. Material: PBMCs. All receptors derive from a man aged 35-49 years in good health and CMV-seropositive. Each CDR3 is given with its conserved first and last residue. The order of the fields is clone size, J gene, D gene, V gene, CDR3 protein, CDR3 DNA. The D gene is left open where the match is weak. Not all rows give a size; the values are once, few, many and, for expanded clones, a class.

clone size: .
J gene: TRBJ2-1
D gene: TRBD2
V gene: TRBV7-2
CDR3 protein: CASTPLAAYNEQFF
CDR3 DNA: TGTGCCAGCACCCCGCTAGCGGCTTACAATGAGCAGTTCTTC

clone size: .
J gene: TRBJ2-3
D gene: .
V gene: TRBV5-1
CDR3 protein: CASSPTPRQGADTQYF
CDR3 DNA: TGCGCCAGCAGCCCAACTCCAAGGCAAGGGGCAGATACGCAGTATTTT

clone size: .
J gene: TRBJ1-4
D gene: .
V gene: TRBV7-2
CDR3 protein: CASSLILREKLFF
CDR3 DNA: TGTGCCAGCAGCTTAATCCTGCGGGAAAAACTGTTTTTT

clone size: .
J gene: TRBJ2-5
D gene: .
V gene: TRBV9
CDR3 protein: CASSVGSGEETQYF
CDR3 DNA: TGTGCCAGCAGCGTAGGTTCGGGGGAGGAGACCCAGTACTTC

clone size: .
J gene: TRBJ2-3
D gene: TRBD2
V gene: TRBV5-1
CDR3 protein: CASGAGSGGETDTQYF
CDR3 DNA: TGCGCCAGCGGGGCCGGTAGCGGGGGGGAAACAGATACGCAGTATTTT

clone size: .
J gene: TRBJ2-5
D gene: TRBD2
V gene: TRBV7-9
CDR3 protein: CASSLRGGEETQYF
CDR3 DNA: TGTGCCAGCAGCTTACGCGGGGGGGAAGAGACCCAGTACTTC

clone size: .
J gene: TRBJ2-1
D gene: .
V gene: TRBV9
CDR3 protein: CASSVSTRPLEQFF
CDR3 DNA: TGTGCCAGCAGCGTAAGTACTAGGCCATTGGAGCAGTTCTTC

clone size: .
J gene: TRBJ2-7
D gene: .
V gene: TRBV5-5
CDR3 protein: CASSITAQGPYEQYF
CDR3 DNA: TGTGCCAGCAGTATCACCGCGCAGGGCCCCTACGAGCAGTACTTC

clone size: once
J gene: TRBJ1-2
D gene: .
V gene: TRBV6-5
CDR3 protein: CASSYAFGVEGGYTF
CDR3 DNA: TGTGCCAGCAGTTACGCCTTCGGGGTAGAGGGTGGCTACACCTTC

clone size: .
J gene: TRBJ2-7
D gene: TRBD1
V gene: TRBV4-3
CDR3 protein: CASSQRDSVYEQYF
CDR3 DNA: TGCGCCAGCAGCCAACGGGACAGTGTGTACGAGCAGTACTTC

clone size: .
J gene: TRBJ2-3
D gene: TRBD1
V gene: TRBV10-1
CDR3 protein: CASSDGGTGGSTDTQYF
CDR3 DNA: TGCGCCAGCAGTGATGGGGGGACAGGGGGAAGCACAGATACGCAGTATTTT

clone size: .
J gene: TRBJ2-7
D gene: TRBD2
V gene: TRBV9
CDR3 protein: CASSRASGSDEQYF
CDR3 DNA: TGTGCCAGCAGCCGCGCTAGCGGGAGCGACGAGCAGTACTTC

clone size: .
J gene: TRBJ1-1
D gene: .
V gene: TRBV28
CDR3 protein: CASSLLAGNTEAFF
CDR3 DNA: TGTGCCAGCAGTTTATTGGCAGGAAACACTGAAGCTTTCTTT

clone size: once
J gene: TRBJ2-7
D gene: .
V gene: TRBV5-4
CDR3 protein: CASSPDPRGYEQYF
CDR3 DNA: TGTGCCAGCAGCCCCGATCCGAGGGGGTACGAGCAGTACTTC

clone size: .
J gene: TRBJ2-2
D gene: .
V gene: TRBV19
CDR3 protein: CASSIYGELFF
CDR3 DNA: TGTGCCAGTAGTATCTACGGGGAGCTGTTTTTT

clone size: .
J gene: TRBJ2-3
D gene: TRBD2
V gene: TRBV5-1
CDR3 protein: CASSYGRAGTDTQYF
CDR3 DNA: TGCGCCAGCTCATACGGGAGGGCAGGCACAGATACGCAGTATTTT

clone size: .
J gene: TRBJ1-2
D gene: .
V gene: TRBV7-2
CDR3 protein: CASSLIGQYYGYTF
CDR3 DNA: TGTGCCAGCAGCTTAATTGGGCAATACTATGGCTACACCTTC

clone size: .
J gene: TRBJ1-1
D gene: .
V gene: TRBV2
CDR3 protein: CASIRGTEAFF
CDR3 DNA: TGTGCCAGCATCAGGGGTACTGAAGCTTTCTTT

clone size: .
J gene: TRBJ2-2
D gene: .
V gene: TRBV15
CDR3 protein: CATSRDSGANTGELFF
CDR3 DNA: TGTGCCACCAGCAGAGATTCGGGGGCGAACACCGGGGAGCTGTTTTTT

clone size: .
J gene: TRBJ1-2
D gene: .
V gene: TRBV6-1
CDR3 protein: CASTAGGTNYGYTF
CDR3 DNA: TGTGCCAGCACCGCCGGCGGAACGAACTATGGCTACACCTTC

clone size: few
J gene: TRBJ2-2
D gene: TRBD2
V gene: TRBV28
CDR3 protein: CASNPPPGTSGSRTGELFF
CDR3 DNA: TGTGCCAGCAACCCTCCCCCCGGGACTAGCGGGAGTAGAACCGGGGAGCTGTTTTTT

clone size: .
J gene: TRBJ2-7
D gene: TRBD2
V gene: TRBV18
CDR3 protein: CASSPSSGAGYEQYF
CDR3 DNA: TGTGCCAGCTCACCTTCGAGCGGGGCGGGCTACGAGCAGTACTTC

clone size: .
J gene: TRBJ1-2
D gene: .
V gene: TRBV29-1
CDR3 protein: CSVDPSGADYGYTF
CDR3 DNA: TGCAGCGTTGATCCGTCAGGAGCGGACTATGGCTACACCTTC

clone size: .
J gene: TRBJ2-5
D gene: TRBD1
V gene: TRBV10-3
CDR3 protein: CATGATTGALVGETQYF
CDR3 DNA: TGTGCCACCGGAGCCACAACAGGGGCCTTAGTGGGGGAGACCCAGTACTTC

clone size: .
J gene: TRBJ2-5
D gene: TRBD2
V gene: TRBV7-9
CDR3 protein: CASSSIAGIETQYF
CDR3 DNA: TGTGCCAGCAGCTCTATAGCGGGGATAGAGACCCAGTACTTC

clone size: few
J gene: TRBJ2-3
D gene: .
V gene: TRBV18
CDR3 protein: CASSPRENNPDTQYF
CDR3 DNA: TGTGCCAGCTCACCAAGGGAGAATAACCCCGATACGCAGTATTTT

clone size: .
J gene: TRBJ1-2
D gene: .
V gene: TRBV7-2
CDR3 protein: CASTPGVRNYGYTF
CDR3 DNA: TGTGCCAGCACCCCCGGGGTCCGGAACTATGGCTACACCTTC

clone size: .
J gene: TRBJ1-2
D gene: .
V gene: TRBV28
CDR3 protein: CASSLPGVEGYTF
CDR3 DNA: TGTGCCAGCAGTTTACCCGGGGTTGAGGGCTACACCTTC

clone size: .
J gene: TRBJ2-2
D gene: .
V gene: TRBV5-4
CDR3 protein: CASSLNTGELFF
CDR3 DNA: TGTGCCAGCAGCCTTAACACCGGGGAGCTGTTTTTT

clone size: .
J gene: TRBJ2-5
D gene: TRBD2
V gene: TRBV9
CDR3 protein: CASSVEHSGGLETQYF
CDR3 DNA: TGTGCCAGCAGCGTAGAGCACAGCGGGGGGTTGGAGACCCAGTACTTC

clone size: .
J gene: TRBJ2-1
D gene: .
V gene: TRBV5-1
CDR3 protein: CASSLNSVEQFF
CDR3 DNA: TGCGCCAGCAGCTTGAATAGCGTAGAGCAGTTCTTC

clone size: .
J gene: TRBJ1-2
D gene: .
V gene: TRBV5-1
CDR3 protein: CASSLQQDNYGYTF
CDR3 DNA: TGCGCCAGCAGCTTACAACAGGACAACTATGGCTACACCTTC

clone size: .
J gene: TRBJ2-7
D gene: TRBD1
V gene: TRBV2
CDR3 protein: CASILYRGQYEQYF
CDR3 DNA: TGTGCCAGCATCCTTTACAGGGGGCAGTACGAGCAGTACTTC

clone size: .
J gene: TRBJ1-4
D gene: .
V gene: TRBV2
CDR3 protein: CASRTDRKSPQPTNEKLFF
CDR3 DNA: TGTGCCAGCAGGACCGACAGGAAATCCCCCCAACCGACTAATGAAAAACTGTTTTTT

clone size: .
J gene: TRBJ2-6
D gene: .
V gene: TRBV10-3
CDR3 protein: CAISDPLARSGESGANVLTF
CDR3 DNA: TGTGCCATCAGTGACCCTCTGGCCCGTTCCGGGGAGTCTGGGGCCAACGTCCTGACTTTC

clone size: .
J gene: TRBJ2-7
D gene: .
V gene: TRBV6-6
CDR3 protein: CASSYSTGLTYEQYF
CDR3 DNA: TGTGCCAGCAGTTACTCCACAGGCCTAACCTACGAGCAGTACTTC

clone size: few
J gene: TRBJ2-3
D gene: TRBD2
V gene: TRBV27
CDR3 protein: CASSWRGSGRSADTQYF
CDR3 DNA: TGTGCCAGCAGTTGGCGCGGTAGCGGGAGATCTGCAGATACGCAGTATTTT

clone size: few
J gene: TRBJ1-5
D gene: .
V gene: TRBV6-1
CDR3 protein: CASTRQFNQPQHF
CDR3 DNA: TGTGCCAGCACAAGACAGTTCAATCAGCCCCAGCATTTT

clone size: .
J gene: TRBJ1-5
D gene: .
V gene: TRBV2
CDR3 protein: CASNPQGRNQPQHF
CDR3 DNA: TGTGCCAGCAACCCGCAGGGTAGAAATCAGCCCCAGCATTTT

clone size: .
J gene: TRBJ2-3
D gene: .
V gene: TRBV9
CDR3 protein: CASSDPSREDTQYF
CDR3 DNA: TGTGCCAGCAGTGATCCTTCGAGGGAAGATACGCAGTATTTT

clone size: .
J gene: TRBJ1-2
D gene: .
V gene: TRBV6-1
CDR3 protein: CATRAGELANYGYTF
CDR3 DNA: TGTGCCACGCGGGCTGGGGAGCTGGCTAACTATGGCTACACCTTC

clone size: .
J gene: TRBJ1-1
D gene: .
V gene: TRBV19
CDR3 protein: CASSPQQGLEAFF
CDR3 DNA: TGTGCCAGTAGCCCTCAACAGGGCCTTGAAGCTTTCTTT

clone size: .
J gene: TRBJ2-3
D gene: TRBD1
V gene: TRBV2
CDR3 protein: CASSDQGAGDTQYF
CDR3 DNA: TGTGCCAGCAGTGACCAGGGGGCAGGAGATACGCAGTATTTT

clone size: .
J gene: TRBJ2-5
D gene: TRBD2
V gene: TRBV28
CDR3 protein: CASKGLAGPQETQYF
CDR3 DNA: TGTGCCAGCAAGGGACTAGCGGGACCGCAAGAGACCCAGTACTTC

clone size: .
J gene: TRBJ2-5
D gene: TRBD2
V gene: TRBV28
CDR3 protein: CASEMGGGGGETQYF
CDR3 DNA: TGTGCCAGCGAAATGGGGGGGGGAGGAGGAGAGACCCAGTACTTC

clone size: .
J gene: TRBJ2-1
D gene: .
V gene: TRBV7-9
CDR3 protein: CASNRREDNEQFF
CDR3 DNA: TGTGCCAGCAATCGCCGTGAGGACAATGAGCAGTTCTTC

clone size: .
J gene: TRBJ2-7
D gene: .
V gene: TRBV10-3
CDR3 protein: CAISIYEQYF
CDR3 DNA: TGTGCCATCAGCATCTACGAGCAGTACTTC